This T cell receptor (beta chain) appears in the sequencing data of a study of cytomegalovirus exposure and HLA in healthy donors (dated by TCRdb to about 2017). A note on the overall study: An earlier analysis of approximately 590 of the donors reported 250 to 300 Gb of sequence data and about 100 million unique TCR beta sequences from some 180 million T cells. An early release covering approximately 600 HLA-typed donors comprised about 300 gigabases of sequencing data and around 80 million unique TCR sequences. Among the roughly 390 genotyped donors, more than 70% belonged to the genetic ancestry cluster associated with self-reported Caucasian donors. The study was designed to test whether signatures of past pathogen exposure could be identified by cataloging public T cell receptors. The study used immunosequencing to profile the T cell repertoires of 600 to 850 subjects and linked those repertoires to cytomegalovirus serostatus. Besides the first cohort of around 670 subjects, a separate validation cohort made up of 120 different subjects was used. To predict cytomegalovirus infection status, the study combined high-throughput TCR immunosequencing, statistical association of individual TCRs with disease status, and machine learning. In a later analysis, previously published TCR beta repertoires from 550 to 750 donors were re-analyzed and high-resolution HLA genotyping was added so that TCR occurrence patterns could be studied. Rather than using new phenotypic data, the later analysis identified candidate immune exposures from TCR beta sequences and from how often those sequences occurred across donors. In an earlier analysis of 587 of the donors, high-throughput TCR beta sequencing was used to judge whether each TCR beta V gene segment behaved as functional or pseudogenic. Alongside the repertoire data, information on donor age, sex, ethnicity and CMV serostatus was compiled. In a later genetic analysis, genome-wide SNP genotypes for about three fifths of the roughly 670 donors were used, and that subset was treated as a discovery cohort. All discovery cohort repertoires had been generated using a single sequencing platform. Class I and class II HLA loci were covered by the typing at four-digit resolution. The number of donors typed differed by locus, with roughly 629-640 for A, B, C, DRB1 and DQB1, around 500 for DQA1, 600 to 610 for DPA1, and under 490 for DPB1. A few DR-DQ haplotypes were treated as single units for association and clustering because of strong linkage in the cohort. Among 300 to 500 genotyped donors of the cohort, an average of around 250,000 unique TCR beta nucleotide sequences was sequenced per donor, of which 15% to 20% were non-productive.

Broad study findings and their caveats: A total of 150 to 200 TCR beta chains were listed by the study as associated with cytomegalovirus. Some IMGT-functional V segments, including TRBV6-2 and TRBV6-3, could not be distinguished by the 87-base-pair reads and were therefore excluded. The earlier analysis of about 600 of the donors excluded about 16 rarely observed V segments, including chromosome 9 orphons, because counts were too low. In a later analysis, about 17,000 TCR beta sequences were associated with specific HLA alleles at a false discovery rate of 0.05. According to a later analysis, TCR association rates differed among HLA loci, with DRB1 alleles showing the most associated TCRs and HLA-C alleles showing the fewest. The only immune exposure information available for the cohort was CMV serostatus. In vitro tests confirmed that a few of the cytomegalovirus-associated TCR beta chains recognize cytomegalovirus antigens. The classifier was reported to diagnose cytomegalovirus status with high specificity and sensitivity in both the original cohort and the validation cohort. According to a later analysis, parvovirus B19, influenza, CMV and Epstein-Barr virus appeared linked to several top co-occurrence clusters. Sequencing depth was assumed to be roughly uniform across donors in the presence/absence analyses, though that assumption may not hold. A later genetic analysis reported fewer N-insertions in productive TCRs among donors in an Asian-associated ancestry cluster than the approximately 700-donor mean. Assigning TCR associations to individual alleles was difficult when HLA alleles, especially DR and DQ, strongly co-occurred. Compared with equally common non-associated chains, HLA-associated TCR beta chains in a later analysis were more clonally expanded and had lower generation probabilities. In a later genetic analysis, a missense DCLRE1C variant was associated with V-gene and J-gene trimming of TCR beta chains, and the association was replicated in an independent cohort. According to a later analysis, most CMV-associated TCR beta chains appeared to be HLA-restricted, and the HLA associations seemed to be driven largely by CMV exposure. Most TCR sequences were seen in very few donors, while some public TCRs were found in many individuals. Only TCR beta chains were sequenced in this cohort, and the absence of alpha or paired-chain data limited detectable features. Correlated functional status among segregating V segments might be attributable to linkage disequilibrium, but an unknown experimental factor could not be ruled out. HLA typing was unavailable for some donors at each locus, so association tests used only the typed subset. A cluster of highly shared sequence variants was judged likely to represent a technical artifact of the sequencing pipeline. A further reported finding was that TCR beta sequences accurately predicted the HLA-A and HLA-B alleles for most subjects in the first cohort. Broadly in line with IMGT annotations, most TCR beta V segments showed up in productive rearrangements about 87% or about 30% of the time in an earlier analysis of around 550 of the donors. According to the authors, the approach could potentially be generalized to other disease states and immunological phenotypes.

CDR1 and CDR2, per the germline V gene (reference sequence), are SEHNR and FQNEAQ. At the junction V is shortened by 6 bases and J by 1 base; bases outside the gene matches: 9. Including cysteine and phenylalanine, the CDR3 has 15 amino acids. Only the CDR3 DNA is retained, 45 bases long and in frame from the first base. The cohort was made up of hundreds of healthy bone marrow donors. All cohort members were sampled while nominally healthy, although unrecorded immune exposures were likely present. The donor tested CMV seronegative, placing the donor among the roughly 400 seronegative members of the cohort. A peripheral blood sample was provided by each donor, and peripheral blood mononuclear cells were used for TCR beta sequencing. The Qiagen DNeasy Blood Extraction Kit was used to extract genomic DNA from the blood cell samples. Library preparation was by the immunoSEQ multiplex PCR assay. For the multiplex PCR, a mixture combining 60 forward primers for TCR Vbeta segments and 13 reverse primers for TCR Jbeta segments was used. Amplification of the CDR3 region of rearranged TCR beta genes was performed with a multiplex PCR assay on genomic DNA. On the Illumina HiSeq System, the amplified TCR beta libraries were sequenced as 87-base-pair reads. The original methods were these. A later analysis tallied around 80 million unique TCR beta chains across the 610 or so repertoires, and approximately 9.9 million of those chains were shared by two or more donors. A nearest-neighbor algorithm error-corrected the raw reads and collapsed the reads into unique sequences, merging closely related sequences to remove PCR and sequencing errors. V, D and J gene segments were assigned by aligning CDR3 sequences to IMGT reference sequences. For a sequence to be retained, a match of at least six nucleotides was required to both a V gene segment and a J gene segment. Rearrangements were classified as productive when the CDR3 lacked stop codons and remained in frame with V and J, and all other rearrangements were classified as non-productive. CDR3 was defined according to IMGT convention as the region running from the second conserved V-encoded cysteine to the conserved J-encoded phenylalanine. The earlier analysis of 587 of the donors excluded sequences that lacked an unambiguous match to a single V gene segment. In an earlier analysis of several hundred of the donors, V segments were called functional above 56.7% productive rearrangements and were called segregating when the between-donor standard deviation exceeded 5%. A statistical classification framework was built to diagnose cytomegalovirus status from the catalog of TCR beta chain sequences. A later analysis assigned V and J genes by comparing TCR nucleotide sequences with IMGT/GENE-DB human TR gene sequences. The TCRdist pipeline was used in a later analysis to assign CDR3 sequences and most-parsimonious VDJ recombination scenarios. In a later analysis, every TCR beta chain was defined by the combination of its CDR3 amino acid sequence and its V-gene family, and reads without a unique V-gene family were dropped. To address suspected cross-contamination and a sequencing artifact, a later analysis removed roughly 580 highly shared, low-generation-probability nucleotide sequences. For each public chain, a later analysis derived a clonal expansion index from normalized ranks of inferred template counts within each repertoire. In a later analysis, generation probabilities were computed using a VDJ recombination model fitted to out-of-frame rearrangements, and the results were checked against IGoR. A later analysis scored TCR-TCR, TCR-HLA and TCR-CMV co-occurrence with hypergeometric tests, applying a repertoire-size bias correction to TCR pairs. To estimate false discovery rates, a later analysis permuted the HLA or CMV assignments 20 times. In a later analysis, co-occurring TCRs were grouped using DBSCAN, with TCRdist sequence similarity added in when clustering inside HLA-allele-positive subsets. Co-occurrence clustering excluded repertoires with fewer than 30,000 or more than 120,000 public chains, plus five with anomalous nucleotide sharing. TCRdb carries this immuneACCESS record with in-frame sequences only. Its versions omit some clonotypes, under half of them owing to an unresolved V gene in the studies checked, with the rest unexplained. D and trimming were read from the DNA, whereas the V and J calls and clone size are those reported in that table. This sample comprises about 220,000 clones, about 80% of them detected only once. 1.5% to 2% of the sample lies in the top ten.

With respect to this clone: Its antigen is currently not known. Base quality data are lacking; no much larger clone is found one base away.

The V and J segments used are TRBV7-9 and TRBJ2-7, and 7 junction bases match TRBD1. The sample was PBMCs. The receptor was isolated from a male donor in good health and CMV-seronegative. DNA sequence: TGTGCCAGCAGTCCTTCACAGGGGACGTCCTACGAGCAGTACTTC. It translates to CASSPSQGTSYEQYF.